The subject of this entry is one TCR beta chain. The antigen remains undetermined. The data were taken from a study of shared clonotypes between healthy human individuals. Findings and limits, study-wide: Between several donors, naive CD4 clonotypes were shared at a level of about 5%. As a rule, naive subsets had a larger estimated richness than memory subsets.

Deep was the level at which the assay was run. The assay was immunoSEQ multiplex PCR, and TCRdb's table has in-frame clones only and misses some. The sample holds millions of clones, approximately 95% seen once. V was shortened by 0 bases and J by 6 bases, with 21 bases between the two germline ends. The CDR3 runs 17 residues. Germline V gene data show CDR1 as KGHSH and CDR2 as LQKENI. This chain joins TRBV18 and TRBJ2-7, with a weak D call TRBD2 (5 bases). Sequences were obtained from naive CD4+ T cells from PBMCs. Documented subset: CD45RA+ positively selected. This clonotype was obtained from a man between 18 and 29 years old in good health. Some clones in this sample may be carry-over from other donors' samples. The CDR3 DNA reads as TGTGCCAGCTCACCACCGGTGCGGGCGTCAGGTGAAGCCGAGCAGTACTTC. This translates into CASSPPVRASGEAEQYF.